This TCR beta chain was identified during a study of cytomegalovirus exposure and HLA in healthy donors. Study in general: Most genotyped donors, over 70% of 398, had Caucasian-associated genetic ancestry.

Comments on this clone: What it binds is unknown.

The PCR was carried out with 60 Vbeta primers and 13 Jbeta primers. Sequencing used immunoSEQ multiplex PCR; TCRdb keeps in-frame clones, though not all of them. The top ten hold 1.5% to 2% of the sample, which has a few hundred thousand clones, around 90% seen once. Overall study findings and caveats: TCR beta chain V- and J-gene trimming was linked, in a later analysis, to a missense variant in DCLRE1C. The study labeled 164 TCR beta chains cytomegalovirus-associated.

Sequencing was performed on PBMCs. The receptor's source is a girl aged 2 to 9 in good health and CMV-seronegative.

The CDR3 DNA sequence: TGTGCCAGTAGTACCCTTGCCCACCGGGACAGGGTAGGAAACACTGAAGCTTTCTTT. Its translation is CASSTLAHRDRVGNTEAFF. The rearrangement uses TRBV19 and TRBJ1-1, with 9 bases fitting TRBD1. The CDR3 length is 19 residues. Germline V lookup: CDR1 LNHDA, CDR2 SQIVND (reference sequence). V was clipped by 4 bases and J by 2 bases; unmatched bases: 17.